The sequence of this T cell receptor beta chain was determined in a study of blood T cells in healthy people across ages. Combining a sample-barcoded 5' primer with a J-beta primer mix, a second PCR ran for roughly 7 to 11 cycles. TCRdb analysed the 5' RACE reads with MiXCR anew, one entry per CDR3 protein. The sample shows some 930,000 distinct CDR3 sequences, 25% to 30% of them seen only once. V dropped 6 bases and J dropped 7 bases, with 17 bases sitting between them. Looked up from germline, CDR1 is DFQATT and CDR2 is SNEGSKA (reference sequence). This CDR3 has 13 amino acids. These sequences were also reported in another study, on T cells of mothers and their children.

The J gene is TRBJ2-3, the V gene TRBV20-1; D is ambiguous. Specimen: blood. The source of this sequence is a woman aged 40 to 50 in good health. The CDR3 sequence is CSARSTLSHTQYF. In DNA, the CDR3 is TGCAGTGCCCGATCCACACTTTCTCATACGCAGTATTTT.